The 19 T cell receptor beta chains given below trace back to one sample, sequenced in a study of multiple sclerosis patients with progressive multifocal leukoencephalopathy. Measured with immunoSEQ multiplex PCR; TCRdb has only the in-frame clones, and not every one. The sample contains more than 20,000 clones, 85% to 95% of which appear only once. The sample's time point: 12 to 13 months of natalizumab therapy. This sample comprised PBMCs, obtained from a patient treated with natalizumab. The receptors were sampled from a young man with multiple sclerosis.

The chain uses TRBV27 and TRBJ2-1; 13 bases align to TRBD2. J gave up 5 bases and V 3 bases, and 4 bases lay outside the gene matches. This CDR3 region has 16 residues. Per germline, CDR1 MNHEY and CDR2 SMNVEV (reference sequence). The CDR3 reads CASSFGLAGENNEQFF. The CDR3 DNA follows: TGTGCCAGCAGTTTCGGACTAGCGGGGGAAAACAATGAGCAGTTCTTC.

With regard to this clone: One end of the junction is discordant with germline, which a read error may explain. The chain links TRBV4-2 to TRBJ2-3; D ambiguous. Germline values: CDR1 LGHNA, CDR2 YNFKEQ. This CDR3 is built from 15 residues. The CDR3 region has the DNA TGTGCCAGCAACCAAGCTGGCGGACGCACAGATACGCAGTATTTT. This sequence encodes CASNQAGGRTDTQYF.

V is TRBV6-5 and J is TRBJ2-1, with 10 bases fitting TRBD2. Germline V lookup: CDR1 MNHEY, CDR2 SVGAGI. The CDR3 extends over 16 amino acids. With 2 bases clipped from V and 8 bases from J, the junction kept 9 bases outside the gene matches. The CDR3 loop is CASSYEASGSKDEQFF. The CDR3 nucleotides read TGTGCCAGCAGTTACGAGGCTAGCGGGAGCAAAGATGAGCAGTTCTTC.

This clone was found once. J is TRBJ1-2 and V is TRBV20-1; D ambiguous. Trimming removed 0 bases from V and 6 bases from J, with 5 bases in between. The CDR3 totals 11 residues. CDR1 and CDR2 (germline): DFQATT, SNEGSKA (reference sequence). As DNA, the CDR3 is TGCAGTGCTAGAGAACGTCATGGCTACACCTTC. Amino acid sequence: CSARERHGYTF.

The chain has TRBV19 and TRBJ1-5; weak D call: TRBD1 (5 bases). The V gene's germline CDR1 is LNHDA and CDR2 SQIVND (reference sequence). Trimming took off 3 bases at V and 6 bases at J, with 18 bases between the two ends. This CDR3 has 16 amino acids. The CDR3 protein is CASSISGTLTSQPQHF. CDR3 in DNA: TGTGCCAGTAGTATTTCCGGGACCCTCACCTCTCAGCCCCAGCATTTT.

The chain combines TRBV6-6 with TRBJ1-1, with D perhaps matching TRBD1 (5 bases). Germline-derived CDR1 and CDR2 are MNHNY and SVGAGI (reference sequence). The germline V and J ends were trimmed by 6 bases and 3 bases, with 14 bases remaining between them. CDR3 length: 14 residues. The chain's CDR3 is CASSHAGFDTEAFF. Written as DNA, the CDR3 is TGTGCCAGCAGCCACGCAGGGTTTGACACTGAAGCTTTCTTT.

A remark on this clone: Within the sample, other DNA sequences also encode this same CDR3. The chain employs TRBV21-1 and TRBJ1-5. TRBV21-1 has pseudogene status. There are 16 residues in the CDR3. For the CDR3, the DNA is TGTGCCAGCAGAGTGACGCTACATTGGCATCATCAGCCCCAGCATTTT. Translation gives CASRVTLHWHHQPQHF.

The chain carries TRBV9 and TRBJ2-7; possible D gene TRBD2, 6 bases. Per germline, CDR1 SGDLS and CDR2 YYNGEE. The CDR3 length is 13 residues. Trimming cost V 4 bases and J 5 bases, with 13 bases left between them. Here the CDR3 DNA reads TGTGCCAGCAGCTTGACTCCTAGCGACGAGCAGTACTTC. Translated, it gives CASSLTPSDEQYF.

V usage is TRBV10-2 and J usage is TRBJ2-7; unclear D gene. The CDR3 totals 13 residues. The ends were cut back, 0 bases at V and 5 bases at J, with 8 bases in the middle. Germline lookup yields CDR1 WSHSY and CDR2 SAAADI. The CDR3 protein is CASSESGYHEQYV. CDR3 sequence (DNA): TGCGCCAGCAGTGAGTCGGGGTACCACGAGCAGTACGTC.

This chain links TRBV5-4 with TRBJ2-6, with D tentatively TRBD2 (5 bases). With 2 bases removed from V and 1 base from J, the gap between germline ends came to 10 bases. Germline V gene sequence: CDR1 SGHNT, CDR2 YYREEE (reference sequence). This CDR3 comprises 16 residues. The CDR3 region has the DNA TGTGCCAGCAGCTTTTGGGAGTCTTCTGGGGCCAACGTCCTGACTTTC. Protein sequence: CASSFWESSGANVLTF.

The rearrangement joins TRBV5-4 to TRBJ1-1; D is uncertain. Germline V gene data show CDR1 as SGHNT and CDR2 as YYREEE (reference sequence). This CDR3 has 17 amino acids. V was shortened by 4 bases and J by 0 bases, with 19 bases between the two germline ends. CDR3 region: CASSPAGVTGMNTEAFF. The CDR3 DNA sequence: TGTGCCAGCAGCCCGGCTGGGGTAACGGGAATGAACACTGAAGCTTTCTTT.

V usage is TRBV5-6 and J usage is TRBJ2-7; TRBD2 aligns across 7 bases. CDR3 length: 15 amino acids. CDR1 is SGHDT, CDR2 YYEEEE, per germline. V shed 2 bases and J 3 bases; nucleotides not matched to a gene: 8. CDR3 coding DNA: TGTGCCAGCAGCTTCGAACCGGGAGGAAGCTACGAGCAGTACTTC. Residues: CASSFEPGGSYEQYF.

CDR3 in amino acids: CASSLREGQRFF. The CDR3 DNA sequence: TGTGCCAGCAGCTTACGGGAGGGCCAAAGGTTCTTC. The chain joins TRBV7-9 to TRBJ2-1, with TRBD2 matching over 8 bases. The CDR3 totals 12 residues. Germline CDR1 and CDR2: SEHNR and FQNEAQ (reference sequence). V shed 2 bases, J shed 15 bases, and the junction held 6 bases outside the gene matches. The full variable domain, its missing parts supplied by reference TRBV7-9 and TRBJ2-1, is DTGVSQNPRHKITKRGQNVTFRCDPISEHNRLYWYRQTLGQGPEFLTYFQNEAQLEKSRLLSDRFSAERPKGSFSTLEIQRTEQGDSAMYLCASSLREGQRFFGPGTRLTVL.

This clone has just one count. V and J are TRBV7-2 and TRBJ2-7, with 10 bases that match TRBD2. V trimming: 5 bases; J trimming: 4 bases; junction bases outside the gene matches: 5. The CDR3 loop spans 14 amino acids. Germline V gene sequence: CDR1 SGHTA, CDR2 FQGNSA. This CDR3 reads CASSPSGRGYEQYV. Here the CDR3 DNA reads TGTGCCAGCAGCCCGAGCGGGAGGGGTTACGAGCAGTACGTC.

The chain uses TRBV7-9 and TRBJ1-2; D ambiguous. The V end lost 2 bases, the J end lost 5 bases, and 15 bases lay between the germline ends. CDR3 length equals 15 residues. Germline CDR1 and CDR2: SEHNR and FQNEAQ (reference sequence). DNA for the CDR3: TGTGCCAGCAGCTTAAACGGCGGCAGCTTTTATGGCTACACCTTC. Protein: CASSLNGGSFYGYTF.

The rearrangement uses TRBV25-1 and TRBJ1-2; D gene uncertain. The CDR3 spans 13 residues. Between the trimmed V and J ends, which lost 5 bases and 1 base, there was a span of 8 bases. The germline CDR1 and CDR2 sequences are MGHDK and SYGVNS. The CDR3 reads CASSYDNNYGYTF. In DNA form, the CDR3 reads TGTGCCAGCAGTTATGATAATAACTATGGCTACACCTTC.

This rearrangement joins TRBV19 to TRBJ1-1, with a weak D call TRBD1 (5 bases). The CDR3 is 15 amino acids. CDR1 is LNHDA, CDR2 SQIVND, per germline (reference sequence). V was clipped by 2 bases and J by 6 bases, with 16 bases between them. The CDR3: CASSISAGFTAEAFF. The CDR3 DNA reads TGTGCCAGTAGTATATCCGCAGGGTTCACGGCTGAAGCTTTCTTT. The variable domain in full, completed from reference TRBV19 and TRBJ1-1, reads DGGITQSPKYLFRKEGQNVTLSCEQNLNHDAMYWYRQDPGQGLRLIYYSQIVNDFQKGDIAEGYSVSREKKESFPLTVTSAQKNPTAFYLCASSISAGFTAEAFFGQGTRLTVV.

The V gene is TRBV30, the J gene TRBJ2-5; TRBD2 matches 8 bases. The CDR3 spans 13 residues. V trimming: 2 bases; J trimming: 7 bases; junction bases outside the gene matches: 6. Germline V gives CDR1 GTSNPN, CDR2 SVGIG (reference sequence). The CDR3 sequence: CAWSQREGGTQYF. CDR3 nucleotides: TGTGCCTGGAGTCAACGGGAGGGGGGGACCCAGTACTTC.

V and J are TRBV19 and TRBJ2-3, with D unresolved. Germline CDR1 is LNHDA and CDR2 is SQIVND (reference sequence). Trimming shortened V by 4 bases and J by 6 bases, and 8 bases separated the two germline ends. The CDR3 has 12 residues. DNA of the CDR3: TGTGCCAGTAGTAGCCTCGGGGATACGCAGTATTTT. It specifies CASSSLGDTQYF. Full variable domain (missing parts from reference TRBV19 and TRBJ2-3): DGGITQSPKYLFRKEGQNVTLSCEQNLNHDAMYWYRQDPGQGLRLIYYSQIVNDFQKGDIAEGYSVSREKKESFPLTVTSAQKNPTAFYLCASSSLGDTQYFGPGTRLTVL.